The TCR beta chain under discussion was sequenced for a study of shared clonotypes between healthy human individuals. Study details: Used for every donor were three CD4 naive, three CD4 memory, two CD8 naive and one CD8 memory plate. Study-wide points: With a handful of donors compared, around 4.7% of naive CD4 clonotypes were shared. The study generally estimated greater richness for naive than memory subsets.

With respect to this clone: The target antigen is unknown. The same CDR3 is also encoded by other DNA sequences in this sample.

The J segment lost 2 bases and the V segment lost 5 bases, leaving 4 bases of the junction unmatched. Germline CDR1 is SGHAT and CDR2 is FQNNGV. The CDR3 length is 14 residues. Terminally differentiated effector memory CD45RA+ cells were excluded by CCR7 positive selection of CD45RO-negative cells. All donors qualified as healthy HIV-negative adults and had experienced no recent acute infections or vaccinations. Profiling relied on immunoSEQ multiplex PCR, and the TCRdb table lists in-frame clones only, not all of them. The data show about 610,000 clones, with roughly 95% seen just once and approximately 0.12% held by the top ten.

The chain recombines TRBV11-2 with TRBJ2-7; 9 bases are a match to TRBD1. The sequence was obtained from a woman aged 30 to 39 in good health. Sequencing used naive CD8+ T cells sorted from blood. This chain's CDR3 is CASSPGTGTYEQYF. In DNA, the CDR3 is TGTGCCAGCAGCCCGGGGACAGGGACCTACGAGCAGTACTTC.